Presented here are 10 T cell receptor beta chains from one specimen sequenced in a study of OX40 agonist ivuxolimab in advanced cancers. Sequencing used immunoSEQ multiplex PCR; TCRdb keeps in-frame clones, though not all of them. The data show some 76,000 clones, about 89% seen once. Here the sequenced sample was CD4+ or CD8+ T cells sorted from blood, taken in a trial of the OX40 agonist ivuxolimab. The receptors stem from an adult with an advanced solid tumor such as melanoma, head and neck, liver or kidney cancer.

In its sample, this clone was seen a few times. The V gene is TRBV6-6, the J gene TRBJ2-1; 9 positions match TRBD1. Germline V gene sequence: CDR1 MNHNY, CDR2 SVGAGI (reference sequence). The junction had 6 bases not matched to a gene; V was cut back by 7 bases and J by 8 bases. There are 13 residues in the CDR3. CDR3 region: CASTLNRGHEQFF. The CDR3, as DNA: TGTGCCAGCACCTTAAACAGGGGGCATGAGCAGTTCTTC.

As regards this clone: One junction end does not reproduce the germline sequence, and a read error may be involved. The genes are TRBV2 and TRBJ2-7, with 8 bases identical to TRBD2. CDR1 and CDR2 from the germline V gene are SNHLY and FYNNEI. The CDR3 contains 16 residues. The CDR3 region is CASSEQFETSGLFPIF. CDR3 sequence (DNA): TGTGCCAGCAGTGAACAATTCGAAACTAGCGGCTTATTCCCGATCTTC.

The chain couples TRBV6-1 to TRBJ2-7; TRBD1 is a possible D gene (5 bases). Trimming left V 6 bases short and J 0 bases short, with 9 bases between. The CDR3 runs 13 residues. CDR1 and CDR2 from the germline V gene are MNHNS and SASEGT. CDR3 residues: CASSLQDSYEQYF. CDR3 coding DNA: TGTGCCAGCAGCTTACAGGACTCCTACGAGCAGTACTTC.

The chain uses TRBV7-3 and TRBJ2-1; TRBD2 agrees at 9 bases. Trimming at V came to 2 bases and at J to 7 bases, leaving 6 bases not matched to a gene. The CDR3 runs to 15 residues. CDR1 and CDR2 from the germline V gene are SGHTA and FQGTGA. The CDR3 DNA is TGTGCCAGCAGCTTAGAGGGACTAGCAGCGAATGAGCAGTTCTTC. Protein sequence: CASSLEGLAANEQFF. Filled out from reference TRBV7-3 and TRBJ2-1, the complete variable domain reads GAGVSQTPSNKVTEKGKYVELRCDPISGHTALYWYRQSLGQGPEFLIYFQGTGAADDSGLPNDRFFAVRPEGSVSTLKIQRTERGDSAVYLCASSLEGLAANEQFFGPGTRLTVL.

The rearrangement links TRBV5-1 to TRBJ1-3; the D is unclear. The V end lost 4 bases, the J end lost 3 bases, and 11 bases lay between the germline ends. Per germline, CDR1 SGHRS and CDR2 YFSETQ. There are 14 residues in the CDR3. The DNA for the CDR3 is TGCGCCAGCAGCGAGTCAGGCGGTGGAAACACCATATATTTT. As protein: CASSESGGGNTIYF. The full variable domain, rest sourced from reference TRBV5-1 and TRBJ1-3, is KAGVTQTPRYLIKTRGQQVTLSCSPISGHRSVSWYQQTPGQGLQFLFEYFSETQRNKGNFPGRFSGRQFSNSRSEMNVSTLELGDSALYLCASSESGGGNTIYFGEGSWLTVV.

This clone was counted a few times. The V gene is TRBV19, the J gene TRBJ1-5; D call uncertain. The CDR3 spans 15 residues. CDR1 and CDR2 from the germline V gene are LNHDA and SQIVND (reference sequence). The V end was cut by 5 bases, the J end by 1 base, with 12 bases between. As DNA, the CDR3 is TGTGCCAGTAGTCCGGGCCGTCAGAGCAATCAGCCCCAGCATTTT. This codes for CASSPGRQSNQPQHF.

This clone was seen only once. DNA of the CDR3: TGTGCCAGCAGCCGGGCCTCGGGTTCGATACAGCAGTACTTC. Translated: CASSRASGSIQQYF. The chain combines TRBV5-4 with TRBJ2-7; no definite D call. The CDR3 is made up of 14 amino acids. Germline CDR1 is SGHNT and CDR2 is YYREEE (reference sequence). V was shortened by 4 bases and J by 8 bases, with 19 bases between the two germline ends.

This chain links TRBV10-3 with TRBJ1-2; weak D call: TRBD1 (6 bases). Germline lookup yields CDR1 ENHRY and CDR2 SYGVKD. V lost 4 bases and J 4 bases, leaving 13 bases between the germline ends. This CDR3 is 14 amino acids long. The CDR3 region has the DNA TGTGCCATCAGTGCGGCCAGGGGTGGCTATGGCTACACCTTC. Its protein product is CAISAARGGYGYTF.

The chain's CDR3 is CASRRQGNQPQHF. CDR3 coding DNA: TGTGCCAGCAGGAGACAGGGGAATCAGCCCCAGCATTTT. This chain joins TRBV6-1 and TRBJ1-5, with 8 bases matching TRBD1. This CDR3 region has 13 residues. V gave up 6 bases and J gave up 4 bases; unmatched junction bases: 2. Germline values: CDR1 MNHNS, CDR2 SASEGT.

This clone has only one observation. The CDR3 here is CAISTSGGDEQYF. The CDR3 coding sequence is TGTGCCATTTCGACTAGCGGGGGGGACGAGCAGTACTTC. This rearrangement joins TRBV6-5 to TRBJ2-7, with 14 bases fitting TRBD2. V trimming: 10 bases; J trimming: 5 bases; junction bases outside the gene matches: 4. CDR1 and CDR2 from the germline V gene are MNHEY and SVGAGI. This CDR3 has 13 residues.